The rows below give T cell receptor beta chains drawn from one sample of a study of neurological immune-mediated disorders. Each CDR3 protein gets one entry after TCRdb re-called the 5' RACE reads with MiXCR. The sample holds 93,000 or so distinct CDR3 sequences, 10% to 12% seen once. Sequenced input: PBMCs. The receptors were sampled from a female donor with HTLV-1-associated myelopathy (HAM/TSP). The CDR3 runs from the conserved cysteine through the conserved F or W. Only some rows state a clone size, as once, few, many or a class for expanded clones.

v_call: TRBV6-2/TRBV6-3
clone_size: many
cdr3_aa: CASTPDRGIYEQYF

v_call: TRBV7-9
clone_size: many
cdr3_aa: CASRSGTASTDTQYF

v_call: TRBV7-9
clone_size: many
cdr3_aa: CASSLGTGPSREQYF

v_call: TRBV12-3/TRBV12-4
clone_size: .
cdr3_aa: CASSLAGKEPQHF

v_call: TRBV29-1
clone_size: many
cdr3_aa: CSVELGGGDTQYF

v_call: TRBV7-2
clone_size: few
cdr3_aa: CASSLPRVRVNSPLHF

v_call: TRBV3-1
clone_size: many
cdr3_aa: CASSQGTADTQYF

v_call: TRBV24-1
clone_size: many
cdr3_aa: CATGGPSTDTQYF

v_call: TRBV3-1
clone_size: few
cdr3_aa: CASSQSGNTIYF

v_call: TRBV6-5
clone_size: few
cdr3_aa: CASSRTSGYQETQYF

v_call: TRBV9
clone_size: once
cdr3_aa: CASSEGQGDEQFF

v_call: TRBV9
clone_size: many
cdr3_aa: CASSSVPQNTGELFF

v_call: TRBV3-1
clone_size: few
cdr3_aa: CASSQELEFREQFF

v_call: TRBV19
clone_size: .
cdr3_aa: CASGARPHEQYF

v_call: TRBV20-1
clone_size: many
cdr3_aa: CSARAHPGTARRETQYF

v_call: TRBV29-1
clone_size: many
cdr3_aa: CSGKGQGGTEAFF